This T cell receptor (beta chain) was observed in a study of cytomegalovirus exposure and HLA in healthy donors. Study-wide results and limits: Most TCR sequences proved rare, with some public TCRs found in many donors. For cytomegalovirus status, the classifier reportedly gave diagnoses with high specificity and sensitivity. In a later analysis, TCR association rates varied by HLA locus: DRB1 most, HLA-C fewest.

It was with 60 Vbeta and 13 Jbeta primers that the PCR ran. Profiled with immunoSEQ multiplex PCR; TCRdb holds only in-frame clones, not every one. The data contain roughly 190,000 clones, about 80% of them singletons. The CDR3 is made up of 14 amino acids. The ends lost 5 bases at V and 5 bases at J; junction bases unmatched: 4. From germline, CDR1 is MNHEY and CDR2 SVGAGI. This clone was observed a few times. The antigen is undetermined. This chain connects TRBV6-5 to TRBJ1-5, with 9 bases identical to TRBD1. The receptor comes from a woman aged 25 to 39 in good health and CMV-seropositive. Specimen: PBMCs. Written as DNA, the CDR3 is TGTGCCAGCAGTCTCACAGGGGGCCATCAGCCCCAGCATTTT. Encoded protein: CASSLTGGHQPQHF.